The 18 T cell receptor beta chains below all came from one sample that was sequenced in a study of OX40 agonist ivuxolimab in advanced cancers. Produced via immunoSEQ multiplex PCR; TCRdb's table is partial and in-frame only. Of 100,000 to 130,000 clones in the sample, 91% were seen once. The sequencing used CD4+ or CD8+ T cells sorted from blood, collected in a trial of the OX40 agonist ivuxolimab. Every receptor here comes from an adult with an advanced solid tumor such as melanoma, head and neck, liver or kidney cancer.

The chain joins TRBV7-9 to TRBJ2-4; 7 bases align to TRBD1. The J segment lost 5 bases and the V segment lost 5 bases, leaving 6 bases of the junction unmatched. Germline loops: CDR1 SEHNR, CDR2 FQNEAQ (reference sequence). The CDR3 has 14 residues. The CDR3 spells CASSHTGVENIQYF. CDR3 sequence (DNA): TGTGCCAGCAGCCACACAGGGGTGGAAAACATTCAGTACTTC.

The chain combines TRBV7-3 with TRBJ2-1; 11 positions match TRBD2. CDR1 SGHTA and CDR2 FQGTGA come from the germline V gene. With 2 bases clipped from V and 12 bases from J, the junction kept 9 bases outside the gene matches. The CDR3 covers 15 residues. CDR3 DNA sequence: TGTGCCAGCAGCTTAGGGCCGACTAGCGGGACTGGGCAGTTCTTC. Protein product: CASSLGPTSGTGQFF.

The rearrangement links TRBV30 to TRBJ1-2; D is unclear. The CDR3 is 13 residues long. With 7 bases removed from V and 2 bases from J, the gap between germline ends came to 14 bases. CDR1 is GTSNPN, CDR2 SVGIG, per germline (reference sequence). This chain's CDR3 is CAFSEGENYGYTF. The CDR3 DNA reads TGTGCCTTTAGTGAGGGCGAAAACTATGGCTACACCTTC.

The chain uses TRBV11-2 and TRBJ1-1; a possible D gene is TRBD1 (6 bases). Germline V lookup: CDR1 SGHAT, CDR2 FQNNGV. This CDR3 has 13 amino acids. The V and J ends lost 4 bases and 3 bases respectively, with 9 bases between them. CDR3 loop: CASSYNRDTEAFF. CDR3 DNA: TGTGCCAGCAGCTATAACAGGGACACTGAAGCTTTCTTT.

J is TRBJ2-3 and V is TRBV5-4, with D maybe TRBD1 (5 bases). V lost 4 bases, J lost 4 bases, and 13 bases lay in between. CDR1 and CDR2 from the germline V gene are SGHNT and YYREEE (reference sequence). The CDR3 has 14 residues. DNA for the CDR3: TGTGCCAGCAGCCAGGGTCGACGGCCAGATACGCAGTATTTT. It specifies CASSQGRRPDTQYF. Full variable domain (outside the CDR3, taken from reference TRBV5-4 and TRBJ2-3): ETGVTQSPTHLIKTRGQQVTLRCSSQSGHNTVSWYQQALGQGPQFIFQYYREEENGRGNFPPRFSGLQFPNYSSELNVNALELDDSALYLCASSQGRRPDTQYFGPGTRLTVL.

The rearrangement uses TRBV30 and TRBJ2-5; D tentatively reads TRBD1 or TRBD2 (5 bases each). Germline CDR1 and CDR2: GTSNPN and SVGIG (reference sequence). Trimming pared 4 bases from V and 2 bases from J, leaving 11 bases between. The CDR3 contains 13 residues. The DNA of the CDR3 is TGTGCCTGGACCACCGGGGCTCAAGAGACCCAGTACTTC. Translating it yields CAWTTGAQETQYF.

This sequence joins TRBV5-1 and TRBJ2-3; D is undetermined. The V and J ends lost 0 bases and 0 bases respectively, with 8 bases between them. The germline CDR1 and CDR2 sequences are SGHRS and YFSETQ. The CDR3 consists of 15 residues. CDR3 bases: TGCGCCAGCAGCTTGGGTCACCTTAGCACAGATACGCAGTATTTT. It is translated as CASSLGHLSTDTQYF.

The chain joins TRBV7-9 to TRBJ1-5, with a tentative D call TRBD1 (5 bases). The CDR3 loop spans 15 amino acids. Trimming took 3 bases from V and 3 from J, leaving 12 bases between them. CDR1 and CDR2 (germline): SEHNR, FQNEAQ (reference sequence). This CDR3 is CASSFGSGYNQPQHF. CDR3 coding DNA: TGTGCCAGCAGCTTCGGCTCAGGGTACAATCAGCCCCAGCATTTT.

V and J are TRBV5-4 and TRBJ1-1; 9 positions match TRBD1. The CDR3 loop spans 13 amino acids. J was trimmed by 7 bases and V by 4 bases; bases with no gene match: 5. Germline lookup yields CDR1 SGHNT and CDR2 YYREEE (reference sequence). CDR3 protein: CASSGQGQHEAFF. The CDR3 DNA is TGTGCCAGCAGCGGACAGGGGCAGCATGAAGCTTTCTTT.

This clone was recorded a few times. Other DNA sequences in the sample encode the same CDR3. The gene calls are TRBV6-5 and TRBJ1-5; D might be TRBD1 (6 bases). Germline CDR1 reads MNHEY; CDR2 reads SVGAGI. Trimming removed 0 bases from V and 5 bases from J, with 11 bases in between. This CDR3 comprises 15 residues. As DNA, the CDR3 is TGTGCCAGCAGTTACTCGAGAGGGGGGGATCAGCCCCAGCATTTT. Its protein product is CASSYSRGGDQPQHF.

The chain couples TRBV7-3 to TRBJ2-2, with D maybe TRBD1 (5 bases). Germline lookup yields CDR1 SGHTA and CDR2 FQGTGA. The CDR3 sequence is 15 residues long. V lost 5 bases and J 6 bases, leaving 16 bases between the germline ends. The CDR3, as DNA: TGTGCCAGCAGCCCATTCTCGCAGGGTGCCGGGGAGCTGTTTTTT. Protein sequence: CASSPFSQGAGELFF. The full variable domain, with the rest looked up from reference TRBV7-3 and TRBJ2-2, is GAGVSQTPSNKVTEKGKYVELRCDPISGHTALYWYRQSLGQGPEFLIYFQGTGAADDSGLPNDRFFAVRPEGSVSTLKIQRTERGDSAVYLCASSPFSQGAGELFFGEGSRLTVL.

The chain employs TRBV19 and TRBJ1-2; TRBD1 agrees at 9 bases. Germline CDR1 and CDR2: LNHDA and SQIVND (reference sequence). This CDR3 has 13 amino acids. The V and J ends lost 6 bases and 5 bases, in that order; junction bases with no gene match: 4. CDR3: CASSPDRGYGYTF. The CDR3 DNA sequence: TGTGCCAGTAGCCCAGACAGGGGGTATGGCTACACCTTC.

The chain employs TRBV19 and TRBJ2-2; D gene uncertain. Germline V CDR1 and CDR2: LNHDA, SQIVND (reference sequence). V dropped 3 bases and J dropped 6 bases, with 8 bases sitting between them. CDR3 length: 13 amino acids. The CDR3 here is CASSMQSPGELFF. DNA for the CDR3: TGTGCCAGTAGTATGCAGTCCCCCGGGGAGCTGTTTTTT.

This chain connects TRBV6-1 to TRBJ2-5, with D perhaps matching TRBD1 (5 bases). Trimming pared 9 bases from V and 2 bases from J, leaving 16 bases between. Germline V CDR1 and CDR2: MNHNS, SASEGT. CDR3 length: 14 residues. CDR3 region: CASGGPGWQETQYF. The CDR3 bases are TGTGCCAGTGGCGGCCCAGGGTGGCAAGAGACCCAGTACTTC.

The CDR3 loop is CASRDRGLSYEQYF. The CDR3 region has the DNA TGTGCCAGCAGGGACAGGGGGCTTTCCTACGAGCAGTACTTC. The J gene is TRBJ2-7, the V gene TRBV2, with 11 bases that match TRBD1. Per germline, CDR1 SNHLY and CDR2 FYNNEI. CDR3 length equals 14 residues. V was pared by 6 bases and J by 1 base, with 2 bases of the junction left unmatched.

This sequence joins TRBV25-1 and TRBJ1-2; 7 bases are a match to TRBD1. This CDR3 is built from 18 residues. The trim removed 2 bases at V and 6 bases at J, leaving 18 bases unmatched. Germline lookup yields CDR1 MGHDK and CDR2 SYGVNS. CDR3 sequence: CASSEKSPSWDSYDGYTF. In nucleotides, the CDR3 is TGTGCCAGCAGTGAAAAGTCCCCCAGTTGGGACAGCTATGATGGCTACACCTTC.

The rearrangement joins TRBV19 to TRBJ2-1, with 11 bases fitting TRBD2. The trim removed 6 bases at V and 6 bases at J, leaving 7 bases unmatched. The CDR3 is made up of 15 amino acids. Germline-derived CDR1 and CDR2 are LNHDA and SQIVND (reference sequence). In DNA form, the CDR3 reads TGTGCCAGTAGGCAGACTAGCGGGGACTCCAATGAGCAGTTCTTC. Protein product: CASRQTSGDSNEQFF.

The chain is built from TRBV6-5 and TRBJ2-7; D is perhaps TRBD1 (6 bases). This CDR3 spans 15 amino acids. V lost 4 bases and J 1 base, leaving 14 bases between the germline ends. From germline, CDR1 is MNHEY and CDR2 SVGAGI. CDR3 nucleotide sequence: TGTGCCAGCAGTTTGTCGACAGGTGGGTCCTACGAGCAGTACTTC. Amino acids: CASSLSTGGSYEQYF.